This T cell receptor (beta chain) stems from a study of T cells after yellow fever vaccination (dated by TCRdb to about 2019). About the full investigation: Libraries from fractions with low cell numbers were prepared with the SMART-Seq v4 Ultra Low Input RNA kit. Bulk TCR alpha and beta repertoires were sequenced longitudinally to track T-cell clones before and after primary and booster YFV17D yellow fever vaccination. The cohort comprised two healthy male donors, one aged 18 to 29 and one aged 30 to 39 years. Blood was collected at multiple timepoints before and after primary and secondary immunization, and bulk PBMC replicates and cell subsets were isolated. What the authors observed across the whole study: After the booster, most clones that had expanded after primary vaccination were detected again (nearly 97% of CD4 and more than 80% of CD8), suggesting broad maintenance of memory. Compared with the primary T-cell response, the secondary T-cell response was weaker but faster, peaking on day 5 rather than day 15. A small fraction of clonotypes showed up in both the CD4 and CD8 compartments, probably as a result of convergent recombination. Computational filtering was needed because FACS-sorted repertoires could contain abundant contaminating clonotypes from the bulk population. Because only two donors were included in the study, the extent to which the findings can be generalized is limited.

CDR1 and CDR2 (SGHTA, FQGTGA) derive from the germline V gene. V is pared back by 8 bases and J by 2 bases, with 11 bases lying between the germline termini. The CDR3 numbers 13 residues from cysteine through phenylalanine. CDR3 DNA is the only sequence kept; it has 39 bases, read in frame from the first base. Comments on this clonotype: What antigen it recognizes has not been identified. The record has no base qualities; no much larger clone is one base away.

The treatment or condition label here, explained by the study, means: live attenuated yellow fever vaccine strain. PBMCs were isolated from peripheral blood using a standard Ficoll-Paque protocol. Dynabeads CD4 and CD8 positive selection kits were used to isolate CD4 and CD8 T-cell fractions. TriZol was used to extract RNA from bulk PBMCs, CD4 and CD8 fractions, and dextramer-positive and dextramer-negative fractions. The sequencing machine was an Illumina NovaSeq 6000. TCR cDNA was made using 5'RACE template switching, a step that added a universal primer site and unique molecular identifiers. Priming of cDNA synthesis was performed from both the TCR alpha and TCR beta constant segments. Two PCR steps were used to amplify libraries, with sample barcodes and sequencing adapters being added in the second step. Sequencing of libraries was done on Illumina HiSeq 2500 (2x100 bp) or NovaSeq (2x150 bp). Per the source publication's procedure: MIGEC was used to demultiplex reads and collapse the reads into UMI consensus sequences, and MiXCR was used for V(D)J alignment. Using edgeR on replicate PBMC samples, clonotypes were called vaccine-responding if FDR was below 0.01 and the log2 fold change was above 5 up to day 15. Bulk clonotypes were assigned CD4 or CD8 identity according to which sequenced CD4 or CD8 repertoire held them at higher abundance. TCRdb reprocessing: public reads trimmed at Q25 with fastp, clones called with MiXCR, in-frame beta chains kept. Merged by CDR3 protein, the rows form single entries marked with the most common genes and DNA. These V and J calls are TCRdb output, not the study's own analysis. A total of about 260,000 distinct CDR3 sequences appear in this sample, 5.2% of them only once. The leading ten clones occupy less than 3.5% of the sample.

The chain is encoded by TRBV7-3 joined to TRBJ2-3, with TRBD2 tentatively as D gene (5 bases match). The sample here was CD4+ T cells sorted from PBMCs, taken on the day of the yellow fever booster vaccination. This TCR was recovered from a man aged 18 to 29 who received the YFV17D yellow fever vaccine. The CDR3 region reads CASGSTNTDTQYF. The DNA sequence is given as TGTGCCAGCGGGAGTACAAACACAGATACGCAGTATTTT.